This is a list of T cell receptor beta chains from one sample in a study of regulatory T cells in long-lasting Graves disease. TCRdb itself ran the multiplex PCR reads through MiXCR, one entry per CDR3 protein. This table has 400,000 to 500,000 distinct CDR3 sequences, 22% appearing once. The specimen comprised peripheral blood mononuclear cells (PBMCs), sampled when the disease was refractory, from a patient treated with antithyroid drugs. These receptors all come from a female donor with Graves disease. Both conserved end residues are trimmed from each CDR3.

j_gene: TRBJ1-2
v_gene: TRBV11-2
CDR3aa: ASSLTFGGEGEGYT

j_gene: TRBJ2-5
v_gene: TRBV20-1
CDR3aa: SAREERGGETQY

j_gene: TRBJ1-5
v_gene: TRBV12-3/TRBV12-4
CDR3aa: ASSYPGGGQPQH

j_gene: TRBJ1-2
v_gene: TRBV20-1
CDR3aa: SAGDGVRGYT

j_gene: TRBJ1-1
v_gene: TRBV10-3
CDR3aa: ATLTSGMNTEAF

j_gene: TRBJ2-2
v_gene: TRBV18
CDR3aa: ASLINLPGELF

j_gene: TRBJ2-7
v_gene: TRBV6-2/TRBV6-3
CDR3aa: ASSVMKGPSPHYEQY

j_gene: TRBJ1-1
v_gene: TRBV30
CDR3aa: AWSRQGKTEAF

j_gene: TRBJ2-5
v_gene: TRBV20-1
CDR3aa: SAIAGGTQY

j_gene: TRBJ2-7
v_gene: TRBV19
CDR3aa: ATGSSPIYEQY

j_gene: TRBJ2-2
v_gene: TRBV6-1
CDR3aa: ASSPNYGTGNTGELF

j_gene: TRBJ1-3
v_gene: TRBV20-1
CDR3aa: SAREGVSGNTIY

j_gene: TRBJ2-7
v_gene: TRBV14
CDR3aa: ASSQEGSGGALYEQY

j_gene: TRBJ1-1
v_gene: TRBV12-3/TRBV12-4
CDR3aa: ASSITEAF

j_gene: TRBJ1-2
v_gene: TRBV7-9
CDR3aa: ASTDRAGYGYT

j_gene: TRBJ2-7
v_gene: TRBV18
CDR3aa: ASSRLAKISYEQY

j_gene: TRBJ1-2
v_gene: TRBV5-6
CDR3aa: ASSPYRVSNYGYT

j_gene: TRBJ1-1
v_gene: TRBV29-1
CDR3aa: SVEANTEAF

j_gene: TRBJ1-2
v_gene: TRBV30
CDR3aa: AWSVLQGVGYGYT

j_gene: TRBJ1-6
v_gene: TRBV5-1
CDR3aa: ASSLDRYNSPLH